The 11 T cell receptor beta chains below come from one sample, sequenced in a study of Ad26.COV2.S vaccination and SARS-CoV-2 variants. Method: immunoSEQ multiplex PCR; TCRdb's copy keeps in-frame clones and lacks some. The table has some 350,000 clones, 92% seen once. This material consisted of peripheral blood, taken after recovery from COVID-19. Every receptor here comes from a human donor who had recovered from COVID-19.

The chain links TRBV21-1 to TRBJ2-2; no check of the table's D call, TRBD2, against the DNA was made. TRBV21-1 is a listed pseudogene. The CDR3 extends over 15 amino acids. CDR3 in amino acids: CASSKRGGATGELFF. CDR3 bases: TGTGCCAGCAGCAAACGCGGGGGGGCCACCGGGGAGCTGTTTTTT.

The V gene is TRBV19, the J gene TRBJ2-1; 8 bases are a match to TRBD2. The trim removed 2 bases at V and 7 bases at J, leaving 4 bases unmatched. The CDR3 has 14 residues. In germline, CDR1 is LNHDA, CDR2 SQIVND (reference sequence). CDR3 amino acids: CASSISSGPNEQFF. The DNA of the CDR3 is TGTGCCAGTAGTATATCTAGCGGGCCTAATGAGCAGTTCTTC.

The V call is TRBV29-1, the J call TRBJ1-1, with 7 bases matching TRBD1. V gave up 0 bases and J gave up 5 bases; unmatched junction bases: 9. This CDR3 is 15 amino acids long. The germline V gene encodes CDR1 SQVTM and CDR2 ANQGSEA. The CDR3 region is CSVEDRGTVETEAFF. The CDR3 DNA is TGCAGCGTTGAAGACCGAGGGACAGTAGAGACTGAAGCTTTCTTT.

The chain couples TRBV3-1 (or the pseudogene TRBV3-2) to TRBJ2-2; tentatively, D is TRBD1 (6 bases). The CDR3 loop spans 14 amino acids. V gave up 3 bases and J gave up 6 bases, with 11 bases separating them. Germline assignment: CDR1 LGHDT and CDR2 YNNKEL (reference sequence). The CDR3 here is CASSQPQGPGELFF. DNA for the CDR3: TGTGCCAGCAGCCAGCCACAGGGCCCCGGGGAGCTGTTTTTT.

The chain combines TRBV6-1 with TRBJ2-7; 7 positions agree with TRBD1. The CDR3 contains 15 residues. Germline values: CDR1 MNHNS, CDR2 SASEGT. The V and J ends lost 1 base and 3 bases, in that order; junction bases with no gene match: 6. This chain's CDR3 is CASSEGETGYYEQYF. The DNA of the CDR3 is TGTGCCAGCAGTGAAGGGGAGACAGGGTACTACGAGCAGTACTTC.

The genes are TRBV18 and TRBJ2-5; 12 bases are a match to TRBD2. The CDR3 loop spans 17 amino acids. V dropped 5 bases and J dropped 5; count of bases not matched to a gene: 12. Germline V gene lookup returns CDR1 KGHSH and CDR2 LQKENI. The CDR3: CASSYQRLAGAGETQYF. DNA of the CDR3: TGTGCCAGCTCATACCAACGACTAGCGGGGGCGGGTGAGACCCAGTACTTC.

The chain carries TRBV10-3 and TRBJ2-1; the match to TRBD2 covers 12 bases. J gave up 8 bases and V 2 bases, and 4 bases lay outside the gene matches. The CDR3 spans 15 residues. In germline, CDR1 is ENHRY, CDR2 SYGVKD. The CDR3 coding sequence is TGTGCCATCAGTGAGGGACTAGCGGGGCGGGATGAGCAGTTCTTC. This sequence encodes CAISEGLAGRDEQFF.

The genes are TRBV3-1 (or the pseudogene TRBV3-2) and TRBJ2-3; 8 bases match TRBD2. This CDR3 has 17 amino acids. V lost 0 bases to trimming and J lost 0 bases; unmatched junction nucleotides: 5. Germline V gene sequence: CDR1 LGHDT, CDR2 YNNKEL (reference sequence). The CDR3 region has the DNA TGTGCCAGCAGCCAAGAGTTAGCGGGGACTAGCACAGATACGCAGTATTTT. This gives the protein CASSQELAGTSTDTQYF.

V usage is TRBV9 and J usage is TRBJ2-1, with a weak D call TRBD1 (6 bases). Per the germline V gene, CDR1 is SGDLS and CDR2 is YYNGEE. Trimming stripped 3 bases from V and 6 bases from J, with 13 bases between. This CDR3 has 14 residues. CDR3 region: CASSAQGSINEQFF. Here the CDR3 DNA reads TGTGCCAGCAGCGCACAGGGATCGATCAATGAGCAGTTCTTC.

The CDR3 DNA reads TGTGCCAGCAGTACAATAGACAGCTCACCCCTCCACTTT. The encoded protein is CASSTIDSSPLHF. J is TRBJ1-6 and V is TRBV6-5; D perhaps matches TRBD1 (5 bases). V lost 5 bases to trimming and J lost 10 bases, with 12 bases between them. This CDR3 is built from 13 residues. The V gene's germline CDR1 is MNHEY and CDR2 SVGAGI.

This clone was seen just once. The chain carries TRBV9 and TRBJ1-4; 12 nucleotides align to TRBD1. The germline gives CDR1 SGDLS, CDR2 YYNGEE. CDR3 length: 17 residues. The J segment lost 10 bases and the V segment lost 0 bases, leaving 10 bases of the junction unmatched. For the CDR3, the DNA is TGTGCCAGCAGCGTAGAAGGGACAGGGGGCAGTATCGGAAAACTGTTTTTT. This codes for CASSVEGTGGSIGKLFF.